The source of this T cell receptor beta chain is a study of blood T cell repertoires in COVID-19. This clone has just one count. Assay used: immunoSEQ multiplex PCR; TCRdb lists only in-frame clones, some missing. The sample shows a few hundred thousand clones, nearly 90% of them seen only once. The V gene end was trimmed by 5 bases and the J gene end by 8 bases; junction bases not matched to a gene: 8. The CDR3 has 13 amino acids. Germline CDR1 reads MDHEN; CDR2 reads SYDVKM. The study recruited people aged 18 to 89 years across roughly 23 US areas. The J gene is TRBJ2-7, the V gene TRBV28, with 8 bases aligning to TRBD1. This receptor was obtained from a woman in her late teens or twenties with acute COVID-19. Sequencing was carried out using PBMCs or T cells enriched from blood (not recorded which). CDR3: CASSLTGVKKQYF. DNA for the CDR3: TGTGCCAGCAGTCTGACAGGGGTGAAAAAGCAGTACTTC.